This TCR beta chain was captured by sequencing in a study of response to subunit inactivated influenza vaccine. The sample holds a few counts of this clonotype. Its antigen is unidentified. The germline gives CDR1 SGHRS, CDR2 YFSETQ. V was pared by 4 bases and J by 5 bases, with 12 bases between. This CDR3 has 13 amino acids. MiXCR, run by TCRdb on the RT-PCR reads, gives a single entry per CDR3 protein. This sample carries 630,000 or so distinct CDR3 sequences, 15% to 19% of them seen once, and the ten largest clones take approximately 10%. Findings of the study overall: The authors put forward the suggestion that each seasonal influenza vaccination may bring in only a limited number of new T cells.

This chain links TRBV5-1 with TRBJ2-5; tentatively, D is TRBD1 (5 bases). The sequences come from PBMCs from blood, collected approximately 13 days after vaccination. The clonotype was recovered from a man in his fifties or sixties who received an inactivated influenza vaccine. CDR3 amino acids: CASSPNAGETQYF. The CDR3, as DNA: TGCGCCAGCAGCCCAAACGCAGGGGAGACCCAGTACTTC.